The clone carrying this T cell receptor (beta chain) was detected ten times or more. The sample is drawn from a study of T-cell reconstitution after alpha-beta-depleted transplantation in children. TCRbeta library construction was performed incorporating unique molecular identifiers. One entry per CDR3 protein, called by TCRdb with MiXCR from the PCR reads. This sample has just under 350,000 distinct CDR3 sequences, with 15% to 20% found just once. The CDR3 spans 11 residues. With V trimmed by 4 bases and J by 16 bases, 7 bases remained unmatched. Germline lookup yields CDR1 GTSNPN and CDR2 SVGIG (reference sequence).

The sample was PBMCs, mostly from graft donor cells, taken 360 days after TCRalphabeta/CD19-depleted stem cell transplant. The TCR was taken from a male patient between 2 and 15 years old who had a stem cell transplant for acute lymphoblastic leukemia, so the T cells may come from the graft donor. The V and J genes are TRBV30 and TRBJ2-1; 10 nucleotides align to TRBD2. CDR3 region: CAWTQREGRFF. DNA for the CDR3: TGTGCCTGGACCCAGCGGGAGGGCCGTTTCTTC.